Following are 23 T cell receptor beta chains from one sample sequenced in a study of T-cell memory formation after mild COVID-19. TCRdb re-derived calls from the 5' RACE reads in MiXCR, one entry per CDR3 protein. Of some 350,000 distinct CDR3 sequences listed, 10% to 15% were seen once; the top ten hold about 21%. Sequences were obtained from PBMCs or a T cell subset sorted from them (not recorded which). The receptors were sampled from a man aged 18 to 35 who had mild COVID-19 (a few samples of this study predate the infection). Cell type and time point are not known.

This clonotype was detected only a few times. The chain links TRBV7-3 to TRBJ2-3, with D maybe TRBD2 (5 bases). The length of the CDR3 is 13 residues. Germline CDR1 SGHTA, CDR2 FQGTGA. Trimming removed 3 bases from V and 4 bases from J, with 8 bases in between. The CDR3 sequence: CASSFHGADTQYF. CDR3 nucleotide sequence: TGTGCCAGCAGCTTTCACGGGGCAGATACGCAGTATTTT.

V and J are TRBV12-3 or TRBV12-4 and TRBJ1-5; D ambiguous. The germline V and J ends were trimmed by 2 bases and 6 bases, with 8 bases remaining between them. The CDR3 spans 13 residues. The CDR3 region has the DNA TGTGCCAGCAGTTTACATCTTAGTCAGCCCCAGCATTTT. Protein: CASSLHLSQPQHF.

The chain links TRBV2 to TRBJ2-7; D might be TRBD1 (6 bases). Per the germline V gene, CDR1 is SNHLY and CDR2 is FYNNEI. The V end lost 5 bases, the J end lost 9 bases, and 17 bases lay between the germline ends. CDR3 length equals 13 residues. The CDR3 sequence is CASSQTDSLRQYV. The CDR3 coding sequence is TGTGCCAGCAGTCAGACGGACAGTTTAAGGCAGTACGTC.

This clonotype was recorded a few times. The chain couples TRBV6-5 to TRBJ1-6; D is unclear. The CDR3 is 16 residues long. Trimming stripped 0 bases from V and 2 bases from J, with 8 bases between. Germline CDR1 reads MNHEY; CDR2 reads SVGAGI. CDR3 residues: CASSYSWGAYNSPLHF. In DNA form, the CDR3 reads TGTGCCAGCAGTTACTCCTGGGGTGCCTATAATTCACCCCTCCACTTT.

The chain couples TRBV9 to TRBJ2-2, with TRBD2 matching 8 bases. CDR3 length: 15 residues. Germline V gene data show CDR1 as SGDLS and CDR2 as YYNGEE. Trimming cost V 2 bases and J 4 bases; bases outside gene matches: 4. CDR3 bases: TGTGCCAGCAGCGTTAGCGGGGTTGGCACCGGGGAGCTGTTTTTT. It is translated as CASSVSGVGTGELFF.

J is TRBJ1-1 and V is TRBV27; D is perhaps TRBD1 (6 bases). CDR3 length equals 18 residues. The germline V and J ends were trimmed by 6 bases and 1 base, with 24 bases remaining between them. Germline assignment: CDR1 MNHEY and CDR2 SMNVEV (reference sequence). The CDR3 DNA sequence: TGTGCCAGCAGCCCCCCGAGGGGGGGGGGCGGCTCGAACACTGAAGCTTTCTTT. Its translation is CASSPPRGGGGSNTEAFF.

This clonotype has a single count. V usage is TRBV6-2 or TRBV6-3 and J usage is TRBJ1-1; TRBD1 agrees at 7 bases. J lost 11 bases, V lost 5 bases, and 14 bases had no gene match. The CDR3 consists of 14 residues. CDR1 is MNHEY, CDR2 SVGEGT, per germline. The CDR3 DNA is TGTGCCAGCAGTCGCGGACAGGCGCTTCCTCGGGCTTTCTTT. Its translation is CASSRGQALPRAFF.

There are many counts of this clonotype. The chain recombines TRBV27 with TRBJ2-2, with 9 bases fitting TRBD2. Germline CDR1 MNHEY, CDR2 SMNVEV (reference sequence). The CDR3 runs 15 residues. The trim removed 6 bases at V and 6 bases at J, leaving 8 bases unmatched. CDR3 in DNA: TGTGCCAGCAGGACGGGACTAGCCGGCGCCGGGGAGCTGTTTTTT. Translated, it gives CASRTGLAGAGELFF.

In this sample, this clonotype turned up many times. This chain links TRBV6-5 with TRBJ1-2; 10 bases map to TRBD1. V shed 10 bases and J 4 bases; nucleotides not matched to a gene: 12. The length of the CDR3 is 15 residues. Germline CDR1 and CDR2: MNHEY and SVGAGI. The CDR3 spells CATSSRDRGFYGYTF. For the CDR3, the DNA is TGTGCCACTTCGTCCCGGGACAGGGGTTTCTATGGCTACACCTTC.

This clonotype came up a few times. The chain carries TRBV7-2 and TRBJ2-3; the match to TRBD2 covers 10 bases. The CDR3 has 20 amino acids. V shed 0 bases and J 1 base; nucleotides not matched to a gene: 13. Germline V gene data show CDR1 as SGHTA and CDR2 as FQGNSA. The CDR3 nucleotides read TGTGCCAGCAGCTTAGCGGGGCGTAGCGGGGGGACCTTGGGCACAGATACGCAGTATTTT. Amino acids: CASSLAGRSGGTLGTDTQYF.

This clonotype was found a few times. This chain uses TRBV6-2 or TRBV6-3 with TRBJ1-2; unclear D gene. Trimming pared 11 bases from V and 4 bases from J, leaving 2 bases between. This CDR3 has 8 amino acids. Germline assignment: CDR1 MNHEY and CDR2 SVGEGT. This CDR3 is CAGYGYTF. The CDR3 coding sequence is TGTGCCGGCTATGGCTACACCTTC.

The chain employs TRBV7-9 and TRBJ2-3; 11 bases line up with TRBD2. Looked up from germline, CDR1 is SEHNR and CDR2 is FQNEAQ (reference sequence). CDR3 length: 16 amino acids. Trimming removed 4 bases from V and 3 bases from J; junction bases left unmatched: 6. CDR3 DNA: TGTGCCAGCAGCTCCCGACTAGCGGGGTGGACAGATACGCAGTATTTT. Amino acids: CASSSRLAGWTDTQYF.

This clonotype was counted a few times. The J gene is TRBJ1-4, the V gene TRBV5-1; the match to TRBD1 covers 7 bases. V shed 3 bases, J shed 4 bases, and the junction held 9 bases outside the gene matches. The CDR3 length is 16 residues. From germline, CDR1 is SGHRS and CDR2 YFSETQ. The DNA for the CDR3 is TGCGCCAGCAGCTCGCGACAGGGCCGACATAATGAAAAACTGTTTTTT. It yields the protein CASSSRQGRHNEKLFF.

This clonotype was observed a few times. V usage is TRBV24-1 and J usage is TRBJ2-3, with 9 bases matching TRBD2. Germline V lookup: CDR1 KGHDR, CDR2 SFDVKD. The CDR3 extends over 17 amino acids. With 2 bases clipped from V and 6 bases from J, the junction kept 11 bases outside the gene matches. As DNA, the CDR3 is TGTGCCACCAGTGATTCCCGGCCCAGCGGGGGGACGGATACGCAGTATTTT. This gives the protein CATSDSRPSGGTDTQYF.

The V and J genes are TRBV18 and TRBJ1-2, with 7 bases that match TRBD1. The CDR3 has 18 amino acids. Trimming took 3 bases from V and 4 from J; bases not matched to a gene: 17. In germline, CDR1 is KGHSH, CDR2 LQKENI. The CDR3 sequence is CASSPRATGRPIRYGYTF. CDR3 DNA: TGTGCCAGCTCACCTCGCGCGACAGGGAGACCTATCCGCTATGGCTACACCTTC.

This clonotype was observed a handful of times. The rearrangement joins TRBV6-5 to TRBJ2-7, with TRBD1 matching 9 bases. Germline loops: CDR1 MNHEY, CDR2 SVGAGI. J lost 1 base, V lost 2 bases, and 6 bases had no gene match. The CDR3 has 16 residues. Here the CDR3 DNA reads TGTGCCAGCAGTTACCGACCGGGACAGGGATCCTACGAGCAGTACTTC. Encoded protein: CASSYRPGQGSYEQYF.

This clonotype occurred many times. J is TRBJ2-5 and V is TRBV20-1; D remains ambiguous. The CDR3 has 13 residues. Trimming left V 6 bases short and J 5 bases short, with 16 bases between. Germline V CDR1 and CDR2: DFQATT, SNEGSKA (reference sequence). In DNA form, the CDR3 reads TGCAGTGCAGACGCTTCTCGTTGGGAGACCCAGTACTTC. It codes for CSADASRWETQYF.

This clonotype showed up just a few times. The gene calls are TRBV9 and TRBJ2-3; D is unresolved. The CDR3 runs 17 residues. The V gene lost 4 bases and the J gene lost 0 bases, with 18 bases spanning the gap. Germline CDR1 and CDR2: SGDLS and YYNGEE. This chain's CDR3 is CASSSRVEPTSTDTQYF. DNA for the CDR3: TGTGCCAGCAGCTCCCGGGTGGAGCCGACTAGCACAGATACGCAGTATTTT.

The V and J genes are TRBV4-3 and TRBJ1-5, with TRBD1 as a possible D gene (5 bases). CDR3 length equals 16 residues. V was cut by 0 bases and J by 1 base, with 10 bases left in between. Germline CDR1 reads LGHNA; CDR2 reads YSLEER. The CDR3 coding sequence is TGCGCCAGCAGCCAAGAACAAGGGGCGAGCAATCAGCCCCAGCATTTT. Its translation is CASSQEQGASNQPQHF.

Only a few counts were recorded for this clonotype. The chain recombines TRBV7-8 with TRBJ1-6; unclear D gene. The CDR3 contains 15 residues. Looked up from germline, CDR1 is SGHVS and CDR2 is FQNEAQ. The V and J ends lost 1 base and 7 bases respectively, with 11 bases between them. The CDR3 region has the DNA TGTGCCAGCAGCTTAGTGCAGGCCAAAAATTCACCCCTCCACTTT. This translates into CASSLVQAKNSPLHF.

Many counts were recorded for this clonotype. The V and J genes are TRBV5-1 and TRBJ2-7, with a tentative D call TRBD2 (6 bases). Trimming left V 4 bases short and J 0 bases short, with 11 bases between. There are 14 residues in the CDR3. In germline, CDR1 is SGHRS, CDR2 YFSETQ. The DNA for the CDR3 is TGCGCCAGCAGCACTCTCGGGAGCTCCTACGAGCAGTACTTC. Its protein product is CASSTLGSSYEQYF.

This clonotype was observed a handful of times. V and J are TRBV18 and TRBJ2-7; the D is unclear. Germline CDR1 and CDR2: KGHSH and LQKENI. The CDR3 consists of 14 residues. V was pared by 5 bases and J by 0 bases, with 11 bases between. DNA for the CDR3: TGTGCCAGCTCATTGGACGGCCTCTCCTACGAGCAGTACTTC. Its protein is CASSLDGLSYEQYF.

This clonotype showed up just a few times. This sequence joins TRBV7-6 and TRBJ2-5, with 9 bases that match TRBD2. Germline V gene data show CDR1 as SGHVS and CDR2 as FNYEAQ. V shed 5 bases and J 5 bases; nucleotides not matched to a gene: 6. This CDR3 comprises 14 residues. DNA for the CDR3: TGTGCCAGCAGCCGCGGGGGGGCCCTGGAGACCCAGTACTTC. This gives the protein CASSRGGALETQYF. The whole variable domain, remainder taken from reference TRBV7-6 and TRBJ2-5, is GAGVSQSPRYKVTKRGQDVALRCDPISGHVSLYWYRQALGQGPEFLTYFNYEAQQDKSGLPNDRFSAERPEGSISTLTIQRTEQRDSAMYRCASSRGGALETQYFGPGTRLLVL.